These 17 T cell receptor beta chains came from one sample sequenced in a study of blood T cells in healthy people across ages. A second PCR of 7 to 11 cycles used a sample-barcoded 5' primer and a J-beta primer mix. TCRdb re-derived calls from the 5' RACE reads in MiXCR, one entry per CDR3 protein. This table holds 730,000 or so distinct CDR3 sequences, about 43% found once. The sequencing sample was made of blood. The origin of the receptors is a man older than 75 in good health.

This chain uses TRBV6-2 or TRBV6-3 with TRBJ2-7; the D gene is possibly TRBD1 (6 bases). The germline V gene encodes CDR1 MNHEY and CDR2 SVGEGT. Trimming took 3 bases from V and 5 from J, leaving 8 bases between them. CDR3 length equals 12 residues. In DNA form, the CDR3 reads TGTGCCAGCAGTTATACAGGGAACGAGCAGTACTTC. Translated, it gives CASSYTGNEQYF.

The chain couples TRBV24-1 to TRBJ1-4; weak D call: TRBD1 (6 bases). Per germline, CDR1 KGHDR and CDR2 SFDVKD. This CDR3 has 15 residues. V was pared by 5 bases and J by 8 bases, with 17 bases between. CDR3 sequence reads: CATSASGARGEKLFF. The CDR3 region has the DNA TGTGCCACCAGTGCATCGGGGGCGAGAGGCGAAAAACTGTTTTTT.

V usage is TRBV7-2 and J usage is TRBJ1-2; 7 nucleotides line up with TRBD1. Unmatched junction bases numbered 10, after V lost 8 bases and J lost 4 bases. Germline V lookup: CDR1 SGHTA, CDR2 FQGNSA. This CDR3 has 14 residues. The CDR3 region is CASHHKGTVYGYTF. CDR3 DNA: TGTGCCAGCCACCACAAAGGGACAGTCTATGGCTACACCTTC.

The rearrangement joins TRBV12-3 or TRBV12-4 to TRBJ2-1; 7 bases agree with TRBD1. J lost 8 bases, V lost 1 base, and 14 bases had no gene match. This CDR3 region has 17 residues. CDR3 sequence: CASSLGRGRGMSDEQFF. In nucleotides, the CDR3 is TGTGCCAGCAGTTTAGGTCGCGGCAGGGGGATGAGCGATGAGCAGTTCTTC.

V and J are TRBV7-8 and TRBJ1-6; 7 bases align to TRBD1. From germline, CDR1 is SGHVS and CDR2 FQNEAQ. CDR3 size: 16 residues. The trim removed 5 bases at V and 6 bases at J, leaving 10 bases unmatched. CDR3 DNA sequence: TGTGCCAGCAGCACCAAATCGGGACAGATTAATTCACCCCTCCACTTT. It yields the protein CASSTKSGQINSPLHF. Looking up the rest from reference TRBV7-8 and TRBJ1-6 gives the full variable domain: GAGVSQSPRYKVAKRGQDVALRCDPISGHVSLFWYQQALGQGPEFLTYFQNEAQLDKSGLPSDRFFAERPEGSVSTLKIQRTQQEDSAVYLCASSTKSGQINSPLHFGNGTRLTVT.

This clonotype was seen a handful of times. The chain recombines TRBV20-1 with TRBJ2-7, with TRBD2 matching over 7 bases. The J segment lost 2 bases and the V segment lost 1 base, leaving 5 bases of the junction unmatched. CDR1 is DFQATT, CDR2 SNEGSKA, per germline (reference sequence). CDR3 length: 14 amino acids. The CDR3 is CSARVGTNAYEQYF. The CDR3 DNA reads as TGCAGTGCTAGAGTTGGGACTAATGCCTACGAGCAGTACTTC.

To note about this clonotype: Being one base from a much bigger clone, this may be a read error. The V call is TRBV27, the J call TRBJ2-1, with D perhaps matching TRBD1 (5 bases). This CDR3 is built from 15 residues. V lost 2 bases to trimming and J lost 10 bases, with 18 bases between them. The germline V gene encodes CDR1 MNHEY and CDR2 SMNVEV (reference sequence). This CDR3 reads CASSLGQGISKEQFF. The CDR3 nucleotides are TGTGCCAGCAGTTTAGGCCAGGGAATCTCCAAGGAGCAGTTCTTC.

As regards this clonotype: An end of the junction does not agree with germline; a read error may underlie this. The J gene is TRBJ2-3, the V gene TRBV2; 9 bases are a match to TRBD2. CDR1 is SNHLY, CDR2 FYNNEI, per germline. The CDR3 is 16 amino acids. CDR3 residues: CASSERLAGRTDTRYF. CDR3 DNA: TGTGCCAGCAGTGAACGTCTAGCGGGGCGGACAGATACGCGGTATTTT.

The chain links TRBV5-1 to TRBJ2-7; D may be TRBD1 or TRBD2 (5 bases each). Trimming stripped 6 bases from V and 3 bases from J, with 19 bases between. This CDR3 has 15 amino acids. CDR1 is SGHRS and CDR2 is YFSETQ in the germline V gene. The CDR3 loop is CASNFREGEIYEQYF. The CDR3 bases are TGCGCCAGCAACTTTCGTGAAGGGGAGATCTACGAGCAGTACTTC.

This clonotype was seen a handful of times. CDR3: CSASAPRGSYNEQFF. In DNA, the CDR3 is TGCAGTGCTAGTGCCCCGAGGGGGTCCTACAATGAGCAGTTCTTC. This chain uses TRBV20-1 with TRBJ2-1, with D possibly being TRBD1 (6 bases). CDR1 is DFQATT, CDR2 SNEGSKA, per germline (reference sequence). This CDR3 has 15 residues. Trimming left V 3 bases short and J 1 base short, with 13 bases between.

The table lists this clonotype with a few counts. This chain joins TRBV7-7 and TRBJ2-1, with a tentative D call TRBD1 (5 bases). The CDR3 has 14 residues. The ends were cut back, 6 bases at V and 6 bases at J, with 15 bases in the middle. Looked up from germline, CDR1 is SSHAT and CDR2 is FNYEAQ (reference sequence). The CDR3 reads CASSDSWNSNEQFF. DNA of the CDR3: TGTGCCAGCAGTGACAGTTGGAATAGCAATGAGCAGTTCTTC.

V and J are TRBV5-1 and TRBJ2-2; 10 bases match TRBD1. The junction had 8 bases not matched to a gene; V was cut back by 2 bases and J by 4 bases. The length of the CDR3 is 17 residues. Germline values: CDR1 SGHRS, CDR2 YFSETQ. CDR3 DNA: TGCGCCAGCAGCTTACTGTCGGGACAGGGGAGCACCGGGGAGCTGTTTTTT. Protein sequence: CASSLLSGQGSTGELFF. The full variable domain, its missing parts supplied by reference TRBV5-1 and TRBJ2-2, is KAGVTQTPRYLIKTRGQQVTLSCSPISGHRSVSWYQQTPGQGLQFLFEYFSETQRNKGNFPGRFSGRQFSNSRSEMNVSTLELGDSALYLCASSLLSGQGSTGELFFGEGSRLTVL.

This clonotype was observed a handful of times. The rearrangement uses TRBV6-2 or TRBV6-3 and TRBJ2-1, with a weak D call TRBD1 (6 bases). Trimming removed 5 bases at V and 8 bases at J, with 19 bases between. CDR1 and CDR2 from the germline V gene are MNHEY and SVGEGT. The CDR3 is made up of 15 amino acids. The CDR3 coding sequence is TGTGCCAGCAGTCGCTCAGGGGTTTCGAGTGATGAGCAGTTCTTC. Translating gives CASSRSGVSSDEQFF.

V usage is TRBV29-1 and J usage is TRBJ2-1; TRBD1 matches at 8 bases. The CDR3 extends over 16 amino acids. J lost 5 bases, V lost 4 bases, and 13 bases had no gene match. CDR1 and CDR2 from the germline V gene are SQVTM and ANQGSEA. In nucleotides, the CDR3 is TGCAGCGTTGGATTTGAGAGGGACAGGCCTGACAATGAGCAGTTCTTC. Translated, it gives CSVGFERDRPDNEQFF.

The chain couples TRBV28 to TRBJ1-6, with 8 bases matching TRBD1. V lost 5 bases and J lost 10; bases outside the gene matches: 7. The CDR3 length is 14 residues. Germline V gene data show CDR1 as MDHEN and CDR2 as SYDVKM. The CDR3 DNA reads as TGTGCCAGCAGTCTGCGGGACAGGACCTCACCCCTCCACTTT. This codes for CASSLRDRTSPLHF.

About this clonotype itself: A single base separates this from a much larger clone, so it may be a read error. V and J are TRBV21-1 and TRBJ2-7. TRBV21-1 is a pseudogene locus. The CDR3 sequence is 11 residues long. The CDR3 reads CASAKIYEQYF. CDR3 in DNA: TGTGCCAGCGCCAAGATCTACGAGCAGTACTTC.

Many counts were recorded for this clonotype. The chain combines TRBV5-1 with TRBJ2-7; perhaps TRBD1 as D (6 bases). Germline lookup yields CDR1 SGHRS and CDR2 YFSETQ. Trimming took 4 bases from V and 3 from J, leaving 11 bases between them. The CDR3 consists of 13 residues. DNA of the CDR3: TGCGCCAGCAGCAGCGGACAGTTCTACGAGCAGTACTTC. Translation: CASSSGQFYEQYF.